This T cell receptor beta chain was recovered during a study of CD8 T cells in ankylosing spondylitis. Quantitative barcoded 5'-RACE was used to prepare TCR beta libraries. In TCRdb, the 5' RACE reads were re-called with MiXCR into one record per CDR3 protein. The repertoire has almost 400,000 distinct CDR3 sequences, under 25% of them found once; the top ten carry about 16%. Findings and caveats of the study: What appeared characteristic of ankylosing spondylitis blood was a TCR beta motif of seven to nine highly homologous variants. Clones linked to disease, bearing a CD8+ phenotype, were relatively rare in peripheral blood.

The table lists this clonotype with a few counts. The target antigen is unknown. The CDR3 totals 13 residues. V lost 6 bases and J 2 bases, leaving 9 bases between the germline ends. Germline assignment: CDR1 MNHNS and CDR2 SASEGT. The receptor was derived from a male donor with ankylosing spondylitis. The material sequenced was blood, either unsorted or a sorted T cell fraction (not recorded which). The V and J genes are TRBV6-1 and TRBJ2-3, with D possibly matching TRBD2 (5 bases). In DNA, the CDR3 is TGTGCCAGCAGACCACTAGTCACAGATACGCAGTATTTT. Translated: CASRPLVTDTQYF.